The present entry profiles one TCR beta chain with its context. Its target is not known. This sample was included in a study of cytomegalovirus exposure and HLA in healthy donors. Study information: Unique TCR beta sequences numbering some 110 million came from some 200 million T cells in an earlier analysis. Points from the study as a whole: Earlier findings revealed that most TCR beta V segments proved productive either about 87% or about 30% of the time. Donors belonging to an Asian-associated ancestry cluster reportedly showed fewer N-insertions in productive TCRs than the roughly 700-donor mean, according to what a later analysis found. Sequencing depth across donors, presence/absence analyses assumed, was roughly uniform.

This CDR3 spans 15 amino acids. Germline V gene sequence: CDR1 SGHVS, CDR2 FNYEAQ. V gave up 5 bases and J gave up 8 bases; unmatched junction bases: 13. A multiplex PCR was run with 60 Vbeta primers and 13 Jbeta primers. This table comes from immunoSEQ multiplex PCR, and its TCRdb copy is limited to in-frame clones, with some not included. The data contain about 96,000 clones, approximately 72% of them singletons. Sequencing used PBMCs. This clonotype was obtained from a woman in her seventies in good health and CMV-seropositive. The V call is TRBV7-6, the J call TRBJ1-2; 8 nucleotides match TRBD1. The CDR3 protein is CASSLGGQGTRGYTF. The CDR3 DNA reads TGTGCCAGCAGCCTCGGCGGACAGGGTACGAGAGGCTACACCTTC.